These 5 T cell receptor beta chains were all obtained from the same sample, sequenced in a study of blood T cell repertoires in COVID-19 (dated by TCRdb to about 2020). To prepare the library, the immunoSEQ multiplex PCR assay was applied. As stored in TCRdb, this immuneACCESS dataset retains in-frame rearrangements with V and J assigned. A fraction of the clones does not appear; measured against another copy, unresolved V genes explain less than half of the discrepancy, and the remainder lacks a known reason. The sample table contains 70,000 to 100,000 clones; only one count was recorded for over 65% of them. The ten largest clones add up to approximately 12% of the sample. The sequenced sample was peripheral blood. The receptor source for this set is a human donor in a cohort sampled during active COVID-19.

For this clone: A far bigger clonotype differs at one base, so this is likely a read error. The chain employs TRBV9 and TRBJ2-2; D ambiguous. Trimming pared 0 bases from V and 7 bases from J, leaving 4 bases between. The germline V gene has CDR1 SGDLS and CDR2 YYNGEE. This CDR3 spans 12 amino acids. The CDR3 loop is CASSVALGELFF. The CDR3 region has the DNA TGTGCCAGCAGCGTAGCTCTCGGGGAGCTGTTTTTT.

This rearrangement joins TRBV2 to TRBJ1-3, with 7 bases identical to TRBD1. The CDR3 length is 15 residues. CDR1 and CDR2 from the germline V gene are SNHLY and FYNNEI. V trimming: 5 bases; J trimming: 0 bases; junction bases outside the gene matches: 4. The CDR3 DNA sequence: TGTGCCAGCAGTATGGACAGGCCCTCTGGAAACACCATATATTTT. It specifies CASSMDRPSGNTIYF.

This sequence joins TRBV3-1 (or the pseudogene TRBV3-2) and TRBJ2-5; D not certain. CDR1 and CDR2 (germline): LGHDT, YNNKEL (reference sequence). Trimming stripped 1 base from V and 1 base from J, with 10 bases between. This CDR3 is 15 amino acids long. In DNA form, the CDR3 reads TGTGCCAGCAGCCAAGCTCCAGGCACCCAAGAGACCCAGTACTTC. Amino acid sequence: CASSQAPGTQETQYF.

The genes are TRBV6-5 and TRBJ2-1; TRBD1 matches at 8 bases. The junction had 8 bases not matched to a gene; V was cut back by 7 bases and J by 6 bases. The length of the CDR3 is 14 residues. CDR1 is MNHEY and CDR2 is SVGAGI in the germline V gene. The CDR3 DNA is TGTGCCAGCACTACAGGGGGGAATTCCAATGAGCAGTTCTTC. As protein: CASTTGGNSNEQFF.

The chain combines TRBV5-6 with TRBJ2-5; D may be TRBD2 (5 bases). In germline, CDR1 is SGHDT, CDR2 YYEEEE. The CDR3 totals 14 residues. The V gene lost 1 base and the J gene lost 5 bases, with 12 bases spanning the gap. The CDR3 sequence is CASSLKGSRETQYF. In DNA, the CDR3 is TGTGCCAGCAGCTTGAAAGGGAGTAGGGAGACCCAGTACTTC.